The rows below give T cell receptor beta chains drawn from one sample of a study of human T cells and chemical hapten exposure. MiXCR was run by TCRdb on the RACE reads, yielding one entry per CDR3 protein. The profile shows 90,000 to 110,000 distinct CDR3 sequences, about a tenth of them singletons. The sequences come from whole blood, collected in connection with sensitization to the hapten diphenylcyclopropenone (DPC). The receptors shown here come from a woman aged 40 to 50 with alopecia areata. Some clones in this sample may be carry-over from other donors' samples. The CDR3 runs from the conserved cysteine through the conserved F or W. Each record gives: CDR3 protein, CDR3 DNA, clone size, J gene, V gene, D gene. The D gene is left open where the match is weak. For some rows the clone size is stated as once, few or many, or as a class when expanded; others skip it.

CDR3 protein: CASSRDWRGQETQYF; CDR3 DNA: TGCGCCAGCAGCCGAGATTGGCGGGGGCAAGAGACCCAGTACTTC; clone size: many; J gene: TRBJ2-5; V gene: TRBV4-1; D gene: TRBD2
CDR3 protein: CSLWTGGIADTQYF; CDR3 DNA: TGCAGCCTGTGGACAGGGGGCATCGCAGATACGCAGTATTTT; clone size: -; J gene: TRBJ2-3; V gene: TRBV29-1; D gene: TRBD1
CDR3 protein: CSSSFLWGHDSYNEQFF; CDR3 DNA: TGTTCCAGCAGCTTTCTGTGGGGCCACGACTCATACAATGAGCAGTTCTTC; clone size: -; J gene: TRBJ2-1; V gene: TRBV7-9; D gene: -
CDR3 protein: CASSSRGLGGNTIYF; CDR3 DNA: TGTGCCAGCAGTTCCAGGGGGCTAGGAGGAAACACCATATATTTT; clone size: few; J gene: TRBJ1-3; V gene: TRBV6-5; D gene: TRBD1
CDR3 protein: CASSRTNRVMRQPQHF; CDR3 DNA: TGTGCCAGCAGCCGCACAAATAGGGTCATGCGGCAGCCCCAGCATTTT; clone size: many; J gene: TRBJ1-5; V gene: TRBV7-8; D gene: -
CDR3 protein: CATGENSGNTEAFF; CDR3 DNA: TGTGCCACCGGGGAGAACAGTGGGAACACTGAAGCTTTCTTT; clone size: many; J gene: TRBJ1-1; V gene: TRBV7-9; D gene: -
CDR3 protein: CASSPQLVQLAKNIQYF; CDR3 DNA: TGTGCCAGCTCACCCCAGTTGGTTCAGCTAGCCAAAAACATTCAGTACTTC; clone size: -; J gene: TRBJ2-4; V gene: TRBV18; D gene: -
CDR3 protein: CASSESVVYEQYF; CDR3 DNA: TGTGCCAGCAGTGAATCGGTAGTCTACGAGCAGTACTTC; clone size: few; J gene: TRBJ2-7; V gene: TRBV6-1; D gene: -
CDR3 protein: CAISEDRLSGANVLTF; CDR3 DNA: TGTGCCATCAGTGAGGACAGACTCTCTGGGGCCAACGTCCTGACTTTC; clone size: -; J gene: TRBJ2-6; V gene: TRBV10-3; D gene: -
CDR3 protein: CASRSGRVYQETQYF; CDR3 DNA: TGTGCCAGCAGATCAGGGCGGGTGTACCAAGAGACCCAGTACTTC; clone size: many; J gene: TRBJ2-5; V gene: TRBV11-2; D gene: -
CDR3 protein: CASSLVWAGGIETQYF; CDR3 DNA: TGTGCCAGCAGCTTAGTTTGGGCGGGGGGGATAGAGACCCAGTACTTC; clone size: -; J gene: TRBJ2-5; V gene: TRBV7-8; D gene: TRBD2
CDR3 protein: CASSLADLAGAYNEQFF; CDR3 DNA: TGTGCCAGCAGCTTAGCGGACCTAGCGGGGGCCTACAATGAGCAGTTCTTC; clone size: few; J gene: TRBJ2-1; V gene: TRBV7-6; D gene: TRBD2
CDR3 protein: CASRKGSSNTEAFF; CDR3 DNA: TGTGCCAGCAGGAAAGGAAGCTCAAACACTGAAGCTTTCTTT; clone size: many; J gene: TRBJ1-1; V gene: TRBV6-2/TRBV6-3; D gene: -
CDR3 protein: CASSFRTGDGKGYTF; CDR3 DNA: TGTGCCAGCAGCTTTCGGACAGGGGACGGGAAGGGCTACACCTTC; clone size: many; J gene: TRBJ1-2; V gene: TRBV5-5; D gene: TRBD1
CDR3 protein: CASSLEAGGLGDTQYF; CDR3 DNA: TGTGCCAGCAGCTTAGAAGCGGGGGGGCTTGGAGATACGCAGTATTTT; clone size: -; J gene: TRBJ2-3; V gene: TRBV7-2; D gene: TRBD2
CDR3 protein: CASSPADRSYEQYF; CDR3 DNA: TGTGCCAGCAGTCCCGCCGACCGGTCCTACGAGCAGTACTTC; clone size: few; J gene: TRBJ2-7; V gene: TRBV12-3/TRBV12-4; D gene: -
CDR3 protein: CAWRPTTGEFYNEQFF; CDR3 DNA: TGTGCCTGGAGGCCAACGACAGGGGAATTCTACAATGAGCAGTTCTTC; clone size: few; J gene: TRBJ2-1; V gene: TRBV30; D gene: TRBD1
CDR3 protein: CAISSHGQGASYNEQFF; CDR3 DNA: TGTGCCATCAGCTCTCATGGACAGGGGGCTTCCTACAATGAGCAGTTCTTC; clone size: -; J gene: TRBJ2-1; V gene: TRBV10-3; D gene: TRBD1
CDR3 protein: CASSYSGQGMSPLHF; CDR3 DNA: TGTGCCAGCAGTTACTCTGGACAGGGAATGTCACCCCTCCACTTT; clone size: few; J gene: TRBJ1-6; V gene: TRBV6-5; D gene: TRBD1
CDR3 protein: CSARVPGLAPQGTQYF; CDR3 DNA: TGCAGTGCTAGGGTACCGGGACTAGCGCCGCAGGGTACGCAGTATTTT; clone size: -; J gene: TRBJ2-3; V gene: TRBV20-1; D gene: TRBD2
CDR3 protein: CASSMRRVGLDYGYTF; CDR3 DNA: TGTGCCAGTAGTATGCGTCGTGTGGGGCTGGACTATGGCTACACCTTC; clone size: few; J gene: TRBJ1-2; V gene: TRBV19; D gene: -
CDR3 protein: CASSQVPERLGGYTF; CDR3 DNA: TGTGCCAGCAGCCAAGTACCTGAGAGGCTGGGTGGCTACACCTTC; clone size: many; J gene: TRBJ1-2; V gene: TRBV3-1; D gene: -
CDR3 protein: CASSLQGRGLYEQYF; CDR3 DNA: TGTGCCAGCAGCCTCCAGGGTAGGGGGTTATACGAGCAGTACTTC; clone size: -; J gene: TRBJ2-7; V gene: TRBV7-2; D gene: -
CDR3 protein: CASSQAARPGQPYGYTF; CDR3 DNA: TGTGCCAGCAGCCAAGCCGCTCGACCGGGACAGCCTTATGGCTACACCTTC; clone size: -; J gene: TRBJ1-2; V gene: TRBV3-1; D gene: TRBD1
CDR3 protein: CASSHTDGRANYGYTF; CDR3 DNA: TGCGCCAGCAGCCATACGGACGGACGAGCTAACTATGGCTACACCTTC; clone size: many; J gene: TRBJ1-2; V gene: TRBV4-1; D gene: -
CDR3 protein: CASAAGQINYGYTF; CDR3 DNA: TGTGCCAGTGCAGCGGGACAGATTAACTATGGCTACACCTTC; clone size: many; J gene: TRBJ1-2; V gene: TRBV6-2/TRBV6-3; D gene: TRBD1
CDR3 protein: CASSYSGPHTGELFF; CDR3 DNA: TGTGCCAGCAGTTACTCGGGGCCGCACACCGGGGAGCTGTTTTTT; clone size: -; J gene: TRBJ2-2; V gene: TRBV6-6; D gene: -
CDR3 protein: CASSLVDRGNIQYF; CDR3 DNA: TGTGCCAGCAGCTTAGTGGACAGGGGAAACATTCAGTACTTC; clone size: -; J gene: TRBJ2-4; V gene: TRBV7-2; D gene: TRBD1
CDR3 protein: CASSLDRPESPLHF; CDR3 DNA: TGTGCCAGCAGCTTGGACAGGCCGGAGTCACCCCTCCACTTT; clone size: many; J gene: TRBJ1-6; V gene: TRBV27; D gene: TRBD1
CDR3 protein: CASAPGRYNEQFF; CDR3 DNA: TGTGCCAGCGCCCCCGGGCGTTACAATGAGCAGTTCTTC; clone size: many; J gene: TRBJ2-1; V gene: TRBV12-3/TRBV12-4; D gene: -
CDR3 protein: CASSLLQGKVSGNTIYF; CDR3 DNA: TGTGCCAGCAGCCTTCTACAGGGAAAGGTTTCTGGAAACACCATATATTTT; clone size: -; J gene: TRBJ1-3; V gene: TRBV3-1; D gene: -
CDR3 protein: CASGTLYYGYTF; CDR3 DNA: TGTGCCTCAGGGACACTCTACTATGGCTACACCTTC; clone size: -; J gene: TRBJ1-2; V gene: TRBV9; D gene: -
CDR3 protein: CASRTSGGRSYNEQFF; CDR3 DNA: TGTGCCAGCAGAACTAGCGGGGGCCGCTCCTACAATGAGCAGTTCTTC; clone size: many; J gene: TRBJ2-1; V gene: TRBV6-5; D gene: TRBD2
CDR3 protein: CASSTGSRASTDTQYF; CDR3 DNA: TGTGCCAGCAGCACAGGGTCCCGTGCTAGCACAGATACGCAGTATTTT; clone size: few; J gene: TRBJ2-3; V gene: TRBV11-2; D gene: -
CDR3 protein: CASSQEGQGVNSPLHF; CDR3 DNA: TGCGCCAGCAGCCAAGAAGGTCAGGGGGTTAATTCACCCCTCCACTTT; clone size: many; J gene: TRBJ1-6; V gene: TRBV4-3; D gene: TRBD1
CDR3 protein: CASSQGEGSWGGYTF; CDR3 DNA: TGCGCCAGCAGCCAAGGAGAGGGGAGCTGGGGTGGCTACACCTTC; clone size: -; J gene: TRBJ1-2; V gene: TRBV4-1; D gene: -
CDR3 protein: CASSLERGARAVF; CDR3 DNA: TGTGCCAGCAGCTTAGAGCGGGGGGCCCGCGCGGTCTTC; clone size: many; J gene: TRBJ2-1; V gene: TRBV11-2; D gene: TRBD2
CDR3 protein: CASSLGLAGSLHF; CDR3 DNA: TGTGCCAGCAGCTTAGGGTTGGCAGGTTCCCTCCACTTT; clone size: many; J gene: TRBJ1-6; V gene: TRBV7-9; D gene: -
CDR3 protein: CASSLGDLNTQYF; CDR3 DNA: TGCGCCAGCAGCTTGGGAGACTTAAATACGCAGTATTTT; clone size: few; J gene: TRBJ2-3; V gene: TRBV5-1; D gene: -
CDR3 protein: CSARAGTSGLTERSYNEQFF; CDR3 DNA: TGCAGTGCTAGAGCTGGGACTAGCGGACTAACGGAACGCTCCTACAATGAGCAGTTCTTC; clone size: -; J gene: TRBJ2-1; V gene: TRBV20-1; D gene: TRBD2
CDR3 protein: CASSLLDIQYF; CDR3 DNA: TGTGCCAGCAGCCTCCTAGACATTCAGTACTTC; clone size: few; J gene: TRBJ2-4; V gene: TRBV7-9; D gene: -
CDR3 protein: CASSPSGGHYNEQFF; CDR3 DNA: TGTGCCAGCAGCCCTTCCGGGGGGCATTACAATGAGCAGTTCTTC; clone size: many; J gene: TRBJ2-1; V gene: TRBV3-1; D gene: -
CDR3 protein: CAISEELRGNTEAFF; CDR3 DNA: TGTGCCATCAGTGAGGAGTTAAGGGGGAACACTGAAGCTTTCTTT; clone size: few; J gene: TRBJ1-1; V gene: TRBV10-3; D gene: -
CDR3 protein: CATLTAPGELFF; CDR3 DNA: TGTGCCACCCTGACGGCTCCGGGGGAGCTGTTTTTT; clone size: -; J gene: TRBJ2-2; V gene: TRBV11-2; D gene: -
CDR3 protein: CASSQEGGPSPDTQYF; CDR3 DNA: TGTGCCAGCAGCCAAGAGGGCGGGCCCTCTCCAGATACGCAGTATTTT; clone size: -; J gene: TRBJ2-3; V gene: TRBV3-1; D gene: -
CDR3 protein: CASRDGRDTQYF; CDR3 DNA: TGTGCCAGCAGGGATGGGAGAGATACGCAGTATTTT; clone size: few; J gene: TRBJ2-3; V gene: TRBV7-2; D gene: -
CDR3 protein: CASSLRGRAGELFF; CDR3 DNA: TGTGCCAGCAGCTTGCGGGGGAGAGCCGGGGAGCTGTTTTTT; clone size: many; J gene: TRBJ2-2; V gene: TRBV5-6; D gene: -
CDR3 protein: CASSLVRRTGELFF; CDR3 DNA: TGTGCCAGCAGTTTAGTCAGGCGGACCGGGGAGCTGTTTTTT; clone size: many; J gene: TRBJ2-2; V gene: TRBV28; D gene: -